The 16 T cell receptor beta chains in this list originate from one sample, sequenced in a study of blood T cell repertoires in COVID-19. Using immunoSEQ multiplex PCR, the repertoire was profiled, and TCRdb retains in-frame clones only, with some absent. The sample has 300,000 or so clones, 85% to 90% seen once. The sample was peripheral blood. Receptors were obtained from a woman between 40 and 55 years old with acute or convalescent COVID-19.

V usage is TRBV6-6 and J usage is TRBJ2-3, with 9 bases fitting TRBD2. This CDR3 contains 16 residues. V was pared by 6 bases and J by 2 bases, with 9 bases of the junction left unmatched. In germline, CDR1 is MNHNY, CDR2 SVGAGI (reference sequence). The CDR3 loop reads CASRDSGGPHTDTQYF. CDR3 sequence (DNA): TGTGCCAGCAGAGATAGCGGGGGCCCCCACACAGATACGCAGTATTTT.

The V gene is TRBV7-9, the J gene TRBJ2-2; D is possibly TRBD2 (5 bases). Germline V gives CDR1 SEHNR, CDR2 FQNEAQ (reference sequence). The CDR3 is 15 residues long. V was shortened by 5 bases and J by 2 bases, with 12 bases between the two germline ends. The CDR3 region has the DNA TGTGCCAGCAGCCTCCAAGGAGGAAACACCGGGGAGCTGTTTTTT. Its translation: CASSLQGGNTGELFF.

CDR3 bases: TGTGCCAGCAGCACCGGGAGGACTGGAAACACCATATATTTT. Protein sequence: CASSTGRTGNTIYF. The rearrangement joins TRBV11-2 to TRBJ1-3; no definite D call. Germline CDR1 SGHAT, CDR2 FQNNGV. The CDR3 is made up of 14 amino acids. Trimming shortened V by 5 bases and J by 2 bases, and 10 bases separated the two germline ends.

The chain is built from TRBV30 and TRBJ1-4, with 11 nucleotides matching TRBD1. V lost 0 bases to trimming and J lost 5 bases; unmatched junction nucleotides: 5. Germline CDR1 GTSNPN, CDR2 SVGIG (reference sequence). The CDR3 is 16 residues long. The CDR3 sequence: CAWSVLRDRGNEKLFF. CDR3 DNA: TGTGCCTGGAGTGTTTTACGGGACAGGGGGAATGAAAAACTGTTTTTT.

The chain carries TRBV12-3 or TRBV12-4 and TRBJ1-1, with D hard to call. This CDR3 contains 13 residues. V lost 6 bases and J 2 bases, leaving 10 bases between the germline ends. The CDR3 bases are TGTGCCAGCAGCCCTGCCCTAAACACTGAAGCTTTCTTT. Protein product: CASSPALNTEAFF.

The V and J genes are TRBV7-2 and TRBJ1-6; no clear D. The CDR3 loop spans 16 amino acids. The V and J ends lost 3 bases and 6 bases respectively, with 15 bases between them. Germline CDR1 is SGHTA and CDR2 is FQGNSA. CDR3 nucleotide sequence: TGTGCCAGCAGCTTGGACTTTTTTAATTCTAATTCACCCCTCCACTTT. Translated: CASSLDFFNSNSPLHF.

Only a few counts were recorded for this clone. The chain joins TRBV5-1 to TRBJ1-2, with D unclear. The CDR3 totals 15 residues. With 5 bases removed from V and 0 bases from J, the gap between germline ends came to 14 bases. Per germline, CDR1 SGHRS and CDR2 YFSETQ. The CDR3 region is CASRISYGANYGYTF. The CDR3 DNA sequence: TGCGCCAGCAGGATATCATACGGAGCTAACTATGGCTACACCTTC.

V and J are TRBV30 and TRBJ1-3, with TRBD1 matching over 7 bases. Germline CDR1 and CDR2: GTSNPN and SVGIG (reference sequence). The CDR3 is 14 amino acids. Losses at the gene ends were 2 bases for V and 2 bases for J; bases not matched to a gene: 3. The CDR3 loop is CAWSQGGPGNTIYF. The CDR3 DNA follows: TGTGCCTGGAGTCAAGGGGGCCCTGGAAACACCATATATTTT.

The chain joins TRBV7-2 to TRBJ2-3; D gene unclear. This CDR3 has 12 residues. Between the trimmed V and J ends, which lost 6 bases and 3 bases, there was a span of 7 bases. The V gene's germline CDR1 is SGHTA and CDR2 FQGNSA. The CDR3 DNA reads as TGTGCCAGCAGGTTCTTGACAGATACGCAGTATTTT. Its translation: CASRFLTDTQYF.

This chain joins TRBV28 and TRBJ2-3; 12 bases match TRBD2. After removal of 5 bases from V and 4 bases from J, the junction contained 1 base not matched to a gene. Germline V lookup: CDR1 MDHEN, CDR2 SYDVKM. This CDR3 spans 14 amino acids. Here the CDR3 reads CASSTSGGSDTQYF. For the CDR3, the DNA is TGTGCCAGCAGTACTAGCGGGGGGTCAGATACGCAGTATTTT. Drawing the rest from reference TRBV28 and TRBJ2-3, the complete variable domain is DVKVTQSSRYLVKRTGEKVFLECVQDMDHENMFWYRQDPGLGLRLIYFSYDVKMKEKGDIPEGYSVSREKKERFSLILESASTNQTSMYLCASSTSGGSDTQYFGPGTRLTVL.

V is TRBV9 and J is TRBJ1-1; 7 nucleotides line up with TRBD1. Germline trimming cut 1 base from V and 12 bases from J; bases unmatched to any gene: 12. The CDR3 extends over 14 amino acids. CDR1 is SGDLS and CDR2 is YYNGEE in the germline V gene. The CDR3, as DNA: TGTGCCAGCAGCGTAAGCCCCACAGGGGAGAAAACTTTCTTT. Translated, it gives CASSVSPTGEKTFF.

The CDR3 loop reads CASAPGRTEAFF. CDR3 DNA sequence: TGTGCCAGCGCTCCAGGGAGGACTGAAGCTTTCTTT. The rearrangement uses TRBV2 and TRBJ1-1; tentatively, D is TRBD1 (5 bases). CDR3 length equals 12 residues. The V and J ends lost 8 bases and 5 bases respectively, with 12 bases between them. The germline V gene encodes CDR1 SNHLY and CDR2 FYNNEI. Complete variable domain (other parts from reference TRBV2 and TRBJ1-1): EPEVTQTPSHQVTQMGQEVILRCVPISNHLYFYWYRQILGQKVEFLVSFYNNEISEKSEIFDDQFSVERPDGSNFTLKIRSTKLEDSAMYFCASAPGRTEAFFGQGTRLTVV.

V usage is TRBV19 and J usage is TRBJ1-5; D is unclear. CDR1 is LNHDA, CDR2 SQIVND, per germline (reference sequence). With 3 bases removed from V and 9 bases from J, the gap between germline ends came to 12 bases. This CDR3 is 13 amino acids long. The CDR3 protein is CASSMAGSRPQHF. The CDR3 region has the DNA TGTGCCAGTAGTATGGCGGGGTCACGGCCCCAGCATTTT.

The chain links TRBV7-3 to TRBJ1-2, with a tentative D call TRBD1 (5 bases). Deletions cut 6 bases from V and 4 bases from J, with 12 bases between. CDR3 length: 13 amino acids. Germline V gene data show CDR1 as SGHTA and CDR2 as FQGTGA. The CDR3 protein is CASRHVDSYGYTF. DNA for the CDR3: TGTGCCAGCAGGCACGTCGACAGCTATGGCTACACCTTC.

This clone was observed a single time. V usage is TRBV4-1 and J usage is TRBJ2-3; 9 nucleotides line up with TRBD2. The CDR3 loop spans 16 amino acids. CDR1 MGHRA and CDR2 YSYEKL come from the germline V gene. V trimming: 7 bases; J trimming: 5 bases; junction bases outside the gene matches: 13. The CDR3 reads CASKMRGGEGIDTQYF. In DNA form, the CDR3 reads TGCGCCAGCAAGATGCGCGGGGGGGAAGGAATAGATACGCAGTATTTT.

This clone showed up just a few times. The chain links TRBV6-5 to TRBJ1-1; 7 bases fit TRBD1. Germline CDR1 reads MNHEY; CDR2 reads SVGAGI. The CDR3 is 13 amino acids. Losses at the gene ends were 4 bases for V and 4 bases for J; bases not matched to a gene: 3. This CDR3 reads CASSLTGITEAFF. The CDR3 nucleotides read TGTGCCAGCAGTTTGACAGGGATCACTGAAGCTTTCTTT.